This T cell receptor (beta chain) was captured in a study of shared clonotypes between healthy human individuals. The overall study: The study used three CD4 naive, three CD4 memory, two CD8 naive and one CD8 memory plate per donor.

Findings of the study overall: An anticipated effect of sequencing depth on clonotype sharing among donors was recognized. Relative to their counterparts shared across all four donors, non-shared clonotypes exhibited diminished generation probabilities.

TCRdb keeps only in-frame clones here, not all; method: immunoSEQ multiplex PCR. The sample has about 2.4 million clones, more than 90% seen once. Turning to this clone: Its antigen remains unknown.

Germline CDR1 and CDR2: MNHEY and SVGAGI. This CDR3 has 14 amino acids. With V trimmed by 4 bases and J by 4 bases, 6 bases remained unmatched. This sequence was found in a man aged 18 to 29 in good health. Sequencing was carried out using naive CD4+ T cells sorted from blood. The subset was: CD45RA+ positively selected. The chain carries TRBV6-5 and TRBJ1-1, with 7 bases that match TRBD1. CDR3 DNA sequence: TGTGCCAGCAGTTCCGCCGACAGGGCCACTGAAGCTTTCTTT. This encodes CASSSADRATEAFF.